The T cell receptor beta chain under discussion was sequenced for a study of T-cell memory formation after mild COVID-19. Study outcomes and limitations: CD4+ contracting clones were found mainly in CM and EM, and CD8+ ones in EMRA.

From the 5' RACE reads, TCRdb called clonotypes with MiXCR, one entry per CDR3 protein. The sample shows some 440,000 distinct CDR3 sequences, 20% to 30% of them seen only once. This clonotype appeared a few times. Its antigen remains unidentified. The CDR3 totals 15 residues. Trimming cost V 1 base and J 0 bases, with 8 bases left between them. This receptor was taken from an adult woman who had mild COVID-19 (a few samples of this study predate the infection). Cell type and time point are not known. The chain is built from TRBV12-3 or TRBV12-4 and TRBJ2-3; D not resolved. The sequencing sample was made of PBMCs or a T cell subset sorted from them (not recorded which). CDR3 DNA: TGTGCCAGCAGTTTAGGTCCCCCTAGCACAGATACGCAGTATTTT. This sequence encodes CASSLGPPSTDTQYF.